This TCR beta chain emerged from a study of blood T cells in healthy people across ages. This clonotype was counted only a few times. The CDR3 contains 14 residues. Germline CDR1 is SGHDN and CDR2 is FVKESK. V lost 3 bases to trimming and J lost 6 bases; unmatched junction nucleotides: 4. Primed by a sample-barcoded 5' primer and a J-beta primer mix, a second PCR proceeded for about 6 to 11 cycles. Each cDNA molecule was tagged by a template-switch adaptor that had 12 random nucleotides. TCRdb ran MiXCR on the 5' RACE reads and lists one entry per CDR3 protein. Among some 1,800,000 distinct CDR3 sequences listed, about 39% were seen once.

The rearrangement uses TRBV14 and TRBJ2-5, with 10 positions matching TRBD1. The sequencing sample was made of blood. The receptor was isolated from a human donor in good health. The CDR3 loop is CASSQGQGTKTQYF. The CDR3, as DNA: TGTGCCAGCAGCCAGGGACAGGGGACAAAGACCCAGTACTTC.